The 11 T cell receptor beta chains in this list originate from one sample, sequenced in a study of blood T cells in healthy people across ages. It was with a sample-barcoded 5' primer and a J-beta primer mix that a second PCR of roughly 6 to 11 cycles was run. A single record per CDR3 protein comes from TCRdb applying MiXCR to the 5' RACE reads. The table lists about 1,600,000 distinct CDR3 sequences, around two fifths of them singletons. The sequenced material came from blood. The origin of the receptors is a woman between 18 and 29 years old in good health.

This clonotype was counted between two and nine times. This chain uses TRBV12-3 or TRBV12-4 with TRBJ2-5, with 8 bases identical to TRBD1. The CDR3 has 14 amino acids. Trimming took 7 bases from V and 7 from J; bases not matched to a gene: 11. The CDR3 region is CASTQDRDRGTQYF. DNA of the CDR3: TGTGCCAGCACCCAGGACAGGGATCGTGGGACCCAGTACTTC.

This clonotype has just a few counts. The chain has TRBV6-6 and TRBJ2-3, with 14 bases aligning to TRBD2. The CDR3 loop spans 17 amino acids. V was pared by 9 bases and J by 2 bases, with 10 bases of the junction left unmatched. Germline lookup yields CDR1 MNHNY and CDR2 SVGAGI (reference sequence). The CDR3 is CASSGLAGALPTDTQYF. Here the CDR3 DNA reads TGTGCCAGTTCGGGACTAGCGGGGGCCCTACCCACAGATACGCAGTATTTT.

V usage is TRBV30 and J usage is TRBJ2-4; D is perhaps TRBD1 (6 bases). The J call may be faulty, since TRBJ2-5 better matches the DNA end. The CDR3 covers 11 residues. Germline CDR1 is GTSNPN and CDR2 is SVGIG (reference sequence). As DNA, the CDR3 is TGTGCCTGGAGAACAGGGTGGACCCAGTACTTC. Encoded protein: CAWRTGWTQYF.

This clonotype came up a few times. The V and J genes are TRBV15 and TRBJ2-7; D uncertain. Per germline, CDR1 LNHNV and CDR2 YYDKDF (reference sequence). The CDR3 loop spans 14 amino acids. The V gene lost 2 bases and the J gene lost 2 bases, with 10 bases spanning the gap. The CDR3 protein is CATSRHPDTYEQYF. The CDR3 nucleotides read TGTGCCACCAGCAGACATCCAGATACCTACGAGCAGTACTTC. The full variable domain, in which reference TRBV15 and TRBJ2-7 provide the parts outside the CDR3, is DAMVIQNPRYQVTQFGKPVTLSCSQTLNHNVMYWYQQKSSQAPKLLFHYYDKDFNNEADTPDNFQSRRPNTSFCFLDIRSPGLGDTAMYLCATSRHPDTYEQYFGPGTRLTVT.

This clonotype was observed a handful of times. The chain is built from TRBV12-5 and TRBJ2-1; D is uncertain. The CDR3 has 12 amino acids. Trimming left V 2 bases short and J 6 bases short, with 5 bases between. The germline V gene has CDR1 LGHNT and CDR2 FRNRAP. CDR3 nucleotide sequence: TGTGCTAGTGGTTTGAAGCTCAATGAGCAGTTCTTC. Amino acid sequence: CASGLKLNEQFF.

This clonotype was observed a few times. V gene TRBV12-3 or TRBV12-4 combines with J gene TRBJ2-5, with 8 bases that match TRBD1. V trimming: 11 bases; J trimming: 2 bases; junction bases outside the gene matches: 4. The CDR3 is made up of 12 amino acids. CDR3 sequence (DNA): TGTGCCCGAGACAGGGGACAAGAGACCCAGTACTTC. Translating it yields CARDRGQETQYF.

This clonotype was observed a few times. The V and J genes are TRBV20-1 and TRBJ1-2, with 7 bases matching TRBD1. Per the germline V gene, CDR1 is DFQATT and CDR2 is SNEGSKA (reference sequence). The V and J ends lost 3 bases and 8 bases, in that order; junction bases with no gene match: 9. The CDR3 is 13 residues long. CDR3 sequence: CSASDRASGGYTF. The CDR3 DNA is TGCAGTGCTAGCGACAGGGCCTCGGGGGGCTACACCTTC.

The chain employs TRBV2 and TRBJ1-5; D is unresolved. CDR3 length: 14 residues. Germline V lookup: CDR1 SNHLY, CDR2 FYNNEI. V was shortened by 8 bases and J by 0 bases, with 11 bases between the two germline ends. This CDR3 reads CASRRRDSNQPQHF. CDR3 bases: TGTGCCAGCCGACGACGGGATAGCAATCAGCCCCAGCATTTT.

The chain joins TRBV25-1 to TRBJ2-5; D is unresolved. V lost 8 bases to trimming and J lost 5 bases, with 18 bases between them. The CDR3 runs 14 residues. Germline V CDR1 and CDR2: MGHDK, SYGVNS. CDR3 bases: TGTGCCAGCTCGCGGTCTCCCGGGTGGGAGACCCAGTACTTC. Translating gives CASSRSPGWETQYF. The full variable domain, completed using reference TRBV25-1 and TRBJ2-5, is EADIYQTPRYLVIGTGKKITLECSQTMGHDKMYWYQQDPGMELHLIHYSYGVNSTEKGDLSSESTVSRIRTEHFPLTLESARPSHTSQYLCASSRSPGWETQYFGPGTRLLVL.

CDR3 nucleotide sequence: TGCGCCAGCAGCCTGCCGGGGCTAGCTAAAGGAAATGTCGGGGAGCTGTTTTTT. It yields the protein CASSLPGLAKGNVGELFF. This rearrangement joins TRBV4-1 to TRBJ2-2, with D perhaps being TRBD1 or TRBD2 (5 bases each). The CDR3 covers 18 residues. Trimming removed 4 bases at V and 7 bases at J, with 25 bases between. Germline-derived CDR1 and CDR2 are MGHRA and YSYEKL.

This clonotype was recorded once. The V gene is TRBV3-1, the J gene TRBJ1-2; D may be TRBD1 (6 bases). This CDR3 is built from 15 residues. Germline values: CDR1 LGHDT, CDR2 YNNKEL (reference sequence). Trimming took off 6 bases at V and 0 bases at J, with 14 bases between the two ends. The CDR3 here is CASRPAGTPNYGYTF. DNA for the CDR3: TGTGCCAGCAGGCCTGCGGGGACACCTAACTATGGCTACACCTTC.